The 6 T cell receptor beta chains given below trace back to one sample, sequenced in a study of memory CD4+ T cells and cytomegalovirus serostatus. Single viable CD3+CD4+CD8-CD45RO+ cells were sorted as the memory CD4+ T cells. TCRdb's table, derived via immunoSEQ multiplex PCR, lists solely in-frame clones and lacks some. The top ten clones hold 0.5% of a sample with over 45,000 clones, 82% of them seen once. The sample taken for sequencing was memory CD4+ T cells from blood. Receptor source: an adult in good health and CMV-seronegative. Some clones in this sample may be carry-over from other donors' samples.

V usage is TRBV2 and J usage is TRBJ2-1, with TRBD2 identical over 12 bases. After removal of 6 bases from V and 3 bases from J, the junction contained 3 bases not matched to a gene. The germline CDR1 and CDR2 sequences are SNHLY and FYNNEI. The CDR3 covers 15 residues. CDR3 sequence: CASRRTSGIYNEQFF. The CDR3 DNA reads TGTGCCAGCAGGCGGACTAGCGGGATCTACAATGAGCAGTTCTTC. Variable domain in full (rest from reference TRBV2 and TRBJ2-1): EPEVTQTPSHQVTQMGQEVILRCVPISNHLYFYWYRQILGQKVEFLVSFYNNEISEKSEIFDDQFSVERPDGSNFTLKIRSTKLEDSAMYFCASRRTSGIYNEQFFGPGTRLTVL.

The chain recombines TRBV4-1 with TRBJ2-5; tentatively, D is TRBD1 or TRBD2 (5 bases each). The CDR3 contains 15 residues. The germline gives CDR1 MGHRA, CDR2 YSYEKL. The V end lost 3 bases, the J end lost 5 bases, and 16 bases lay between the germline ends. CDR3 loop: CASSHEGRLGETQYF. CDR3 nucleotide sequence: TGCGCCAGCAGCCATGAGGGACGGCTGGGGGAGACCCAGTACTTC.

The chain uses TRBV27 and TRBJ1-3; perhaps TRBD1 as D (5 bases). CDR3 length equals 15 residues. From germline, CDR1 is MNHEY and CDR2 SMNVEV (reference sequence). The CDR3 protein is CDGGTTIFSGNTIYF. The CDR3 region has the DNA TGTGACGGGGGAACGACGATTTTCTCTGGAAACACCATATATTTT.

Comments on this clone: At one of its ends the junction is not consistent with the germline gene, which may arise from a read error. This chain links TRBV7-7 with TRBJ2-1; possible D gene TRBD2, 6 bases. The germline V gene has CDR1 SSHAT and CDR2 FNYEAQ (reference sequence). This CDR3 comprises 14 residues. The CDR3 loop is CASSLSAGYNEQFF. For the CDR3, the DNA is TGTGCTAGCAGCTTATCGGCGGGATACAATGAGCAGTTCTTC. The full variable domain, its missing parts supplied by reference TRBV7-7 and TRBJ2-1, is GAGVSQSPRYKVTKRGQDVTLRCDPISSHATLYWYQQALGQGPEFLTYFNYEAQPDKSGLPSDRFSAERPEGSISTLTIQRTEQRDSAMYRCASSLSAGYNEQFFGPGTRLTVL.

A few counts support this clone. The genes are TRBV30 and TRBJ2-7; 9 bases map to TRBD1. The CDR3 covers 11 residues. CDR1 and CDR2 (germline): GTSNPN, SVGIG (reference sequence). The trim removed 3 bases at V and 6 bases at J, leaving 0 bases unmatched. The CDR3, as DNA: TGTGCCTGGAGGGACAGGGGCGAGCAGTACTTC. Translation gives CAWRDRGEQYF.

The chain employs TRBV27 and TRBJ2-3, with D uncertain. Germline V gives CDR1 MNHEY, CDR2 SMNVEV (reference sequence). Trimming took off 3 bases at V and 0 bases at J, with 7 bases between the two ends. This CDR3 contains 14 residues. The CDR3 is CASSFATSTDTQYF. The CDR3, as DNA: TGTGCCAGCAGTTTTGCGACCAGCACAGATACGCAGTATTTT.